This T cell receptor (beta chain) was retrieved from a study of post-analysis software for immune sequencing data. The overall study: Disease courses included relapsing-remitting, secondary progressive and progressive-relapsing multiple sclerosis. General study results and limits: When compared against controls, multiple sclerosis patients showed significantly lower normalized Chao1 diversity. About five TRBV segments occurring more often in patients than controls included TRBV5-6, TRBV5-1 and TRBV20-1.

Turning to this clonotype: Its antigen is unknown.

This CDR3 spans 12 amino acids. V gave up 0 bases and J gave up 5 bases, with 7 bases separating them. From germline, CDR1 is SQVTM and CDR2 ANQGSEA. Presence of unique molecular identifiers characterized the TCR beta cDNA libraries. The T cell input of about 0.85 to 10 million gave roughly 0.5 million cDNA molecules. TCRdb redid the calling of the PCR reads with MiXCR, one entry per CDR3 protein. The sample has about 760,000 distinct CDR3 sequences, roughly 27% seen once. Sequenced input: blood. The rearrangement joins TRBV29-1 to TRBJ1-2; the D is unclear. The TCR comes from a girl aged 10-17 years with multiple sclerosis. The CDR3 region is CSVEDLRYGYTF. In DNA form, the CDR3 reads TGCAGCGTTGAAGATCTTAGATATGGCTACACCTTC. The full variable domain, its missing parts supplied by reference TRBV29-1 and TRBJ1-2, is SAVISQKPSRDICQRGTSLTIQCQVDSQVTMMFWYRQQPGQSLTLIATANQGSEATYESGFVIDKFPISRPNLTFSTLTVSNMSPEDSSIYLCSVEDLRYGYTFGSGTRLTVV.